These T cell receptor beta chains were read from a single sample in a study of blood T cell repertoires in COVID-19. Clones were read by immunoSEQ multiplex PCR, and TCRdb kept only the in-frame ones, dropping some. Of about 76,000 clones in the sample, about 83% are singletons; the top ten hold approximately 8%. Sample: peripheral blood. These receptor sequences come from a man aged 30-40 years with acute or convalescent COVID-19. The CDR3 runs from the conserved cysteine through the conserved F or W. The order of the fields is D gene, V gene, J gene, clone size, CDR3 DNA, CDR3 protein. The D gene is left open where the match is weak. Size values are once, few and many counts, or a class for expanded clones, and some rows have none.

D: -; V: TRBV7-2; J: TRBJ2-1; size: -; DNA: TGTGCCAGCAGCTTAGGGCGGCACAATGAGCAGTTCTTC; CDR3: CASSLGRHNEQFF
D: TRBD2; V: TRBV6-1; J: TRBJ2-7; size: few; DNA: TGTGCCAGCAGTGAGGGGATAACTATGCAGCGGGGCCTATACGAGCAGTACTTC; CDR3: CASSEGITMQRGLYEQYF
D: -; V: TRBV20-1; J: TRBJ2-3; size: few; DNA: TGCAGTGGGATGACTCCGGATACGCAGTATTTT; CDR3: CSGMTPDTQYF
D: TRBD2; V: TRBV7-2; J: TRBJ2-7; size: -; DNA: TGTGCCAGCAGCTTAACCCTGCGGGGGGGAGTGGCGTACGAGCAGTACTTC; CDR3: CASSLTLRGGVAYEQYF
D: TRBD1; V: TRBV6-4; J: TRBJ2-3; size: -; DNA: TGTGCCAGCAGTGACTCGAGACAGGGAGCAGATACGCAGTATTTT; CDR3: CASSDSRQGADTQYF
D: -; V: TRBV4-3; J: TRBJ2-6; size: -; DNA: TGCGCCAGCAGCCAAGACAAGGGGCTCGGGGCCAACGTCCTGACTTTC; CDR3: CASSQDKGLGANVLTF
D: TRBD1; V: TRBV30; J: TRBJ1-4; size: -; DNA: TGTGCCTGGGCGACAGGGTTAGGTGAAAAACTGTTTTTT; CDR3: CAWATGLGEKLFF
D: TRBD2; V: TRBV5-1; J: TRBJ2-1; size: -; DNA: TGCGCCAGCAGACATACTAGCGGTGAGCAGTTCTTC; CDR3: CASRHTSGEQFF
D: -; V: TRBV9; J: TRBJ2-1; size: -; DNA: TGTGCCAGCAGCGTAGCGGCGGATGGACAACGAGAGCAGTTCTTC; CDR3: CASSVAADGQREQFF
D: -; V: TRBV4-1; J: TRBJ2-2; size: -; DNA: TGCGCCAGCAGCCATCCCCTCCAGGAGGGCGGGGAGCTGTTTTTT; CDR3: CASSHPLQEGGELFF
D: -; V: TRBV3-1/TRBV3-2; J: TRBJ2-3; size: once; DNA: TGTGCCAGCAGCCACCCGCTGAGGGGACTCACAGATACGCAGTATTTT; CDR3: CASSHPLRGLTDTQYF
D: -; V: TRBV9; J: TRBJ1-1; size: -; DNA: TGTGCCAGCGGTCAGGGCACTGAAGCTTTCTTT; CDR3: CASGQGTEAFF
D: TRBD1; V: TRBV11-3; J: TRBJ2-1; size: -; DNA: TGTGCCAGCAGCTTAGCAGGGGGCTACAATGAGCAGTTCTTC; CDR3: CASSLAGGYNEQFF
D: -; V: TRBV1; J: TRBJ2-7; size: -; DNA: TGCACCAGCAGCCAAGCTCTTAACTACGAGCAGTACTTC; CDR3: CTSSQALNYEQYF
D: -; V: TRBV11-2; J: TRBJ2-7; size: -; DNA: TGTGCCAGCAGCGGGGCGCGGGACAGTCTATCCTACGAGCAGTACTTC; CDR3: CASSGARDSLSYEQYF
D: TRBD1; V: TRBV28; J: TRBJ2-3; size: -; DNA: TGTGCCAGCAGAAATGACAGGGGCCAAGATACGCAGTATTTT; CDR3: CASRNDRGQDTQYF
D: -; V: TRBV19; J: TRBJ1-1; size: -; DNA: TGTGCCAGTAGTATACGGGGAGAACCGGCTCGTGTGGAAGCTTTCTTT; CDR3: CASSIRGEPARVEAFF
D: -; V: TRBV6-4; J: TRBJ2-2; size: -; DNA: TGTGCCAGCAGTGACTCGACAACCGGGGAGCTGTTTTTT; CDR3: CASSDSTTGELFF
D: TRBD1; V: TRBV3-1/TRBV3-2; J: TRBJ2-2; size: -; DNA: TGTGCCAGCAGCCAAGGAAGAAGGGCAGTACAGGGGGAGACCGGGGAGCTGTTTTTT; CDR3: CASSQGRRAVQGETGELFF
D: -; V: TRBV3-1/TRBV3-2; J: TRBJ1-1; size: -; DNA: TGTGCCAGCAGTCTGACAGTGAACACTGAAGCTTTCTTT; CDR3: CASSLTVNTEAFF
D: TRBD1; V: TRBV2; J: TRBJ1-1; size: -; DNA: TGTGCCAGCAGTGACACGGGACAGGCTGAAGAAGCTTTCTTT; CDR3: CASSDTGQAEEAFF
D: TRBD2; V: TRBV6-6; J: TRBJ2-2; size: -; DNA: TGTGCCAGCAGTAATAGCGGGAGCGGCACCGGGGAGCTGTTTTTT; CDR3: CASSNSGSGTGELFF
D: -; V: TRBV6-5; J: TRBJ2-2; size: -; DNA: TGTGCCAGCAGTTTTAGGGGAGGGGGTTCCGGGGAGCTGTTTTTT; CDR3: CASSFRGGGSGELFF
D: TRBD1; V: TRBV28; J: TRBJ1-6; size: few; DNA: TGTGCCAGCAGCCTAGATGACAGGGACCCCAGGAATTCACCCCTCCACTTT; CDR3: CASSLDDRDPRNSPLHF
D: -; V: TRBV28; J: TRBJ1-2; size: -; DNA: TGTGCCAGCAGTGTCCAGACAGAGAAGGGCTACACCTTC; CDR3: CASSVQTEKGYTF
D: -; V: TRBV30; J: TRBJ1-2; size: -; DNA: TGTGCCTGCCTCGAGGTGGGGCTTAACTATGGCTACACCTTC; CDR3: CACLEVGLNYGYTF
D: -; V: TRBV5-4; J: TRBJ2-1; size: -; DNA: TGTGCCAGCAGCCAGAGGGGGGGGAATGAGCAGTTCTTC; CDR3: CASSQRGGNEQFF
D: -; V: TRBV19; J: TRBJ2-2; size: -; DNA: TGTGCCAGTAGTGCGGGGGCTGGGGAGCTGTTTTTT; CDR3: CASSAGAGELFF
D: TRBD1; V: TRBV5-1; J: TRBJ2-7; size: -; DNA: TGCGCCAGCAGCCCCCTTGGGACAGGGCCGGGGGAGCAGTACTTC; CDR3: CASSPLGTGPGEQYF
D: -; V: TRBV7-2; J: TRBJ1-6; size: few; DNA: TGTGCCAGCGTTCGGGTCTTCTCCTATAATTCACCCCTCCACTTT; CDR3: CASVRVFSYNSPLHF
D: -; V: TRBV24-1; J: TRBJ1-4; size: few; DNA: TGTGCCACCAGTGATTCCTCTCGGACAGACGAAAAACTGTTTTTT; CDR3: CATSDSSRTDEKLFF
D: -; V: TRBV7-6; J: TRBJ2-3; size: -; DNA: TGTGCCAGCAGCTTACAGGGTCTAGATACGCAGTATTTT; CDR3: CASSLQGLDTQYF
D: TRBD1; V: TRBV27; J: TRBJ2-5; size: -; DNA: TGTGCCAGCAGTACCGACAGGGGAAAGACCCAGTACTTC; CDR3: CASSTDRGKTQYF
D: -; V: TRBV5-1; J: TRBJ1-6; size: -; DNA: TGCGCCAGCAGCTTAGACACCAATTCACCCCTCCACTTT; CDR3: CASSLDTNSPLHF
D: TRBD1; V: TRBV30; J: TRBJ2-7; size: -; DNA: TGTGCCTGGAGTCTTGGACAGGGCGTCGAGCAGTACTTC; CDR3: CAWSLGQGVEQYF
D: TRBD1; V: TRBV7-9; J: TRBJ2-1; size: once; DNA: TGTGCCAGCGGCACCGGGACAGGCCACAATGAGCAGTTCTTC; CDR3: CASGTGTGHNEQFF
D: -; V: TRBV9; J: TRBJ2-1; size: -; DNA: TGTGCCAGCAGCGTTGCGGGGCTCTCCTACAATGAGCAGTTCTTC; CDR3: CASSVAGLSYNEQFF
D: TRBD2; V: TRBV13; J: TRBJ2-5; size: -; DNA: TGTGCCAGCAGCTCCCAGACTAGCGGGACAGAGACCCAGTACTTC; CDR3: CASSSQTSGTETQYF
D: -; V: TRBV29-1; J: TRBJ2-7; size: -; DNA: TGCAGCGTTGTGGTACAGGATCGCTCCTACGAGCAGTACTTC; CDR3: CSVVVQDRSYEQYF
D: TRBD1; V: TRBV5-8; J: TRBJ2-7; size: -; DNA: TGTGCCAGCAGCGCCCTCCTAGGGACAGGCACCTACGAGCAGTACTTC; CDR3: CASSALLGTGTYEQYF
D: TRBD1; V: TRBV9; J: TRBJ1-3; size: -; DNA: TGTGCCAGCAGCCCCGGGGCGGACAGGGGGCTATTCTCTGGAAACACCATATATTTT; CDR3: CASSPGADRGLFSGNTIYF